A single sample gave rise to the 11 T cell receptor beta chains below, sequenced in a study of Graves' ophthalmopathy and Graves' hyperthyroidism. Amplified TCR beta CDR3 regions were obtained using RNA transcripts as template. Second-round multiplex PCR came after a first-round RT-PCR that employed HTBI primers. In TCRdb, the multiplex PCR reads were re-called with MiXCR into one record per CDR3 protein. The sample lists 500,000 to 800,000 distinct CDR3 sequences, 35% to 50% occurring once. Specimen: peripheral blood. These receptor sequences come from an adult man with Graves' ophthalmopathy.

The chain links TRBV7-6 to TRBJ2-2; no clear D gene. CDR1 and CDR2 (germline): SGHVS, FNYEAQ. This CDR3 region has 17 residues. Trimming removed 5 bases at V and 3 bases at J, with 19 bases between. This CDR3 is CASSLLLHGPYTGELFF. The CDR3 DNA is TGTGCCAGCAGCCTCCTCCTACACGGGCCGTACACCGGGGAGCTGTTTTTT.

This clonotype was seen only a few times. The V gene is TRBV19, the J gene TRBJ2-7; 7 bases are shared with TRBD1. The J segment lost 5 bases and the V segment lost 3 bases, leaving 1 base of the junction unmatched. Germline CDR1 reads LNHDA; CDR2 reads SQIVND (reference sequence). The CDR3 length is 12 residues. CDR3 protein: CASSIRGNEQYF. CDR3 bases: TGTGCCAGTAGTATCAGGGGGAACGAGCAGTACTTC.

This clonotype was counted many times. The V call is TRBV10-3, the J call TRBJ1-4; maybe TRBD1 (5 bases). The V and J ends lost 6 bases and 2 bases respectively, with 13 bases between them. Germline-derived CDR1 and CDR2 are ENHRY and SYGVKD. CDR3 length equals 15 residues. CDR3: CAIRAAGTTNEKLFF. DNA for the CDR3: TGTGCCATCAGGGCGGCGGGGACGACTAATGAAAAACTGTTTTTT.

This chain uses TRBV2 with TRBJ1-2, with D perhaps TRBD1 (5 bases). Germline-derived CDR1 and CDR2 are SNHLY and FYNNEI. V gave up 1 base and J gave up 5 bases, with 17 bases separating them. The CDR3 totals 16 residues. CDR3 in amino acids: CASSEGSGAGNYGYTF. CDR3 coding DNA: TGTGCCAGCAGTGAAGGTTCGGGAGCAGGGAATTATGGCTACACCTTC.

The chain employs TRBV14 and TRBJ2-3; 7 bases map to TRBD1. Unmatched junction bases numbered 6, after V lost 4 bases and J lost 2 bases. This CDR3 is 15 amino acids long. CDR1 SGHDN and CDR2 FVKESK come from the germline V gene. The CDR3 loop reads CASSRYRGYTDTQYF. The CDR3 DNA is TGTGCCAGCAGCCGGTACAGGGGTTACACAGATACGCAGTATTTT.

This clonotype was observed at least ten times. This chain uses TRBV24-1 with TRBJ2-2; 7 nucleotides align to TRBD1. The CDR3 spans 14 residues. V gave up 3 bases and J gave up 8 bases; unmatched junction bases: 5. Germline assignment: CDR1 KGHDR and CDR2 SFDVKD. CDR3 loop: CATSDDRDGGELFF. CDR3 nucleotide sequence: TGTGCCACCAGTGATGACAGGGACGGAGGGGAGCTGTTTTTT.

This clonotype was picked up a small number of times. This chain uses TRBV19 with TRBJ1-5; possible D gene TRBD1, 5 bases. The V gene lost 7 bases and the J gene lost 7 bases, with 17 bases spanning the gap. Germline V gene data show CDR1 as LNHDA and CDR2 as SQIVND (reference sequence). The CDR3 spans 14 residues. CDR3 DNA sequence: TGTGCCAGTAAGGCTCGGGGGGGGGTCCAGCCCCAGCATTTT. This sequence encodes CASKARGGVQPQHF.

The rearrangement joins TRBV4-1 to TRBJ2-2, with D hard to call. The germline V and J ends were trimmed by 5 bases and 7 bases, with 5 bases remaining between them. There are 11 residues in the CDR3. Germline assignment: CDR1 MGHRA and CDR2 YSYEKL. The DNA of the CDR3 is TGCGCCAGCAGCGACATCGGGGAGCTGTTTTTT. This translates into CASSDIGELFF.

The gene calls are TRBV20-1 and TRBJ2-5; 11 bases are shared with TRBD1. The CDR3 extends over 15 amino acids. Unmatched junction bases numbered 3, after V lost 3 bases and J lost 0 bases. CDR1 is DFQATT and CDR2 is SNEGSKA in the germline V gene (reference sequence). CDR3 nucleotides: TGCAGTGCTAGGGACAGGGGGCTTCACCAAGAGACCCAGTACTTC. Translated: CSARDRGLHQETQYF.

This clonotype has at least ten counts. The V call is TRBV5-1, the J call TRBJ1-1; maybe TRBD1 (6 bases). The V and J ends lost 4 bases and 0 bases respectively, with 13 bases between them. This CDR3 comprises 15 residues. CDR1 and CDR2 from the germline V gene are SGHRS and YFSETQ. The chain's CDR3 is CASSGAQGMNTEAFF. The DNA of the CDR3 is TGCGCCAGCAGCGGAGCGCAGGGGATGAACACTGAAGCTTTCTTT. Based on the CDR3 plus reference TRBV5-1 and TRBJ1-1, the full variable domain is KAGVTQTPRYLIKTRGQQVTLSCSPISGHRSVSWYQQTPGQGLQFLFEYFSETQRNKGNFPGRFSGRQFSNSRSEMNVSTLELGDSALYLCASSGAQGMNTEAFFGQGTRLTVV.

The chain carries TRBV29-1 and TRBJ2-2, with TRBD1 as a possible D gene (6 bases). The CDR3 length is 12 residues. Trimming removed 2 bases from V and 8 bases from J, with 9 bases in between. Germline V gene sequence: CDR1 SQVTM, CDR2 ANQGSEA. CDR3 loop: CSVETGSGELFF. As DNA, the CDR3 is TGCAGCGTTGAAACAGGGTCAGGGGAGCTGTTTTTT.